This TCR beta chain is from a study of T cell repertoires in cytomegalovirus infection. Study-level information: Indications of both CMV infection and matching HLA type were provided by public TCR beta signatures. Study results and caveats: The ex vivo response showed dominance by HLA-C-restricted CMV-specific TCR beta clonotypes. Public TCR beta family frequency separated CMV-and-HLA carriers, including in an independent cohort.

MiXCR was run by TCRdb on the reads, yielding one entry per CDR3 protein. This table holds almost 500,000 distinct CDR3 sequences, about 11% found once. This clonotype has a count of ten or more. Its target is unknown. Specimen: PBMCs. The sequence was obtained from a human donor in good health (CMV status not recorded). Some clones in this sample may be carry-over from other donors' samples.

CDR3 DNA sequence: TGTGCCAGCAGCTTAGGGGGGGCGGCCTACAATGAGCAGTTCTTC. It encodes CASSLGGAAYNEQFF. The chain has TRBV5-4 and TRBJ2-1; tentative D call: TRBD2 (7 bases). CDR3 length: 15 residues. The V end lost 2 bases, the J end lost 2 bases, and 11 bases lay between the germline ends. Germline V gives CDR1 SGHNT, CDR2 YYREEE (reference sequence).